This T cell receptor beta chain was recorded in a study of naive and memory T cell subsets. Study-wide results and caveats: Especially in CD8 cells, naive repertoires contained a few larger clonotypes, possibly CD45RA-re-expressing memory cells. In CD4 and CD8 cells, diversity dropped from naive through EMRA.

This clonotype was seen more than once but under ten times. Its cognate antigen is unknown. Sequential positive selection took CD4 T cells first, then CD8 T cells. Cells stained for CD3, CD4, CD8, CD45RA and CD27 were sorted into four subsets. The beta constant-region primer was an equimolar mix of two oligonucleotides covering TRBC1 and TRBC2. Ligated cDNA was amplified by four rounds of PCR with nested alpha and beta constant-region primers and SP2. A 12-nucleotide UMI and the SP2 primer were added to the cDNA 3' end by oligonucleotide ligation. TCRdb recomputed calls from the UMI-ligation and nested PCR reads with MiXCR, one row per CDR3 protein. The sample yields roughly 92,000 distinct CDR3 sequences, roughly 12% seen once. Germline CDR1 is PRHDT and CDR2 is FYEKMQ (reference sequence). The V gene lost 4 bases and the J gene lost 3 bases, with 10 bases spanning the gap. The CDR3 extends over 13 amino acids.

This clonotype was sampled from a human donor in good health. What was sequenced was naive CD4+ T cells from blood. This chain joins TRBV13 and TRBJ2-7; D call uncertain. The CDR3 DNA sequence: TGTGCCAGCAGCTCCCCCCCACACTACGAGCAGTACTTC. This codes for CASSSPPHYEQYF.